These 30 T cell receptor beta chains originate from one sample sequenced in a study of control samples from healthy donors and cancer patients. The assay was immunoSEQ multiplex PCR, and TCRdb's table has in-frame clones only and misses some. The sample has 40,000 to 60,000 clones; approximately 86% are singletons. The sequenced material came from PBMCs. These receptors were obtained from a woman aged 45-65 years with lung cancer.

This chain links TRBV10-3 with TRBJ2-7, with D perhaps matching TRBD2 (6 bases). The CDR3 runs to 15 residues. The V gene's germline CDR1 is ENHRY and CDR2 SYGVKD. The V and J ends lost 2 bases and 2 bases respectively, with 13 bases between them. CDR3 protein: CAISEGAGSPYEQYF. In DNA, the CDR3 is TGTGCCATCAGTGAGGGAGCGGGTTCGCCCTACGAGCAGTACTTC.

The rearrangement uses TRBV28 and TRBJ2-7, with D possibly matching TRBD1 (6 bases). Germline CDR1 reads MDHEN; CDR2 reads SYDVKM. Between the trimmed V and J ends, which lost 3 bases and 1 base, there was a span of 19 bases. CDR3 size: 17 residues. The CDR3 is CASSFLNRDTGSYEQYF. The CDR3 DNA reads TGTGCCAGCAGTTTTTTAAATCGAGATACAGGGTCCTACGAGCAGTACTTC.

The V and J genes are TRBV7-9 and TRBJ1-2; TRBD1 agrees at 7 bases. Per the germline V gene, CDR1 is SEHNR and CDR2 is FQNEAQ (reference sequence). This CDR3 is 16 amino acids long. With V trimmed by 5 bases and J by 8 bases, 17 bases remained unmatched. The CDR3 nucleotides are TGTGCCAGCAGCCGCCAAGGGGGCAGCCCGGGCAACGGCTACACCTTC. Encoded protein: CASSRQGGSPGNGYTF.

The genes are TRBV19 and TRBJ1-1; 7 nucleotides match TRBD1. Germline CDR1 and CDR2: LNHDA and SQIVND (reference sequence). V shed 4 bases, J shed 4 bases, and the junction held 9 bases outside the gene matches. The CDR3 has 15 residues. The chain's CDR3 is CASSTPGGMSTEAFF. CDR3 nucleotide sequence: TGTGCCAGTAGTACCCCAGGGGGTATGAGCACTGAAGCTTTCTTT.

This chain uses TRBV6-6 with TRBJ2-3; 11 bases fit TRBD2. This CDR3 contains 15 residues. The ends lost 6 bases at V and 6 bases at J; junction bases unmatched: 8. The germline V gene has CDR1 MNHNY and CDR2 SVGAGI (reference sequence). This CDR3 reads CASRETSGGADTQYF. DNA of the CDR3: TGTGCCAGCAGAGAAACTAGCGGGGGAGCTGATACGCAGTATTTT.

J is TRBJ1-4 and V is TRBV24-1, with a weak D call TRBD1 (6 bases). V lost 4 bases and J 8 bases, leaving 10 bases between the germline ends. The CDR3 has 13 residues. In germline, CDR1 is KGHDR, CDR2 SFDVKD. DNA for the CDR3: TGTGCCACCAGTGAACGAGGGACAGAAAAACTGTTTTTT. Translating gives CATSERGTEKLFF.

The rearrangement links TRBV5-4 to TRBJ1-1; 8 bases map to TRBD1. Germline V lookup: CDR1 SGHNT, CDR2 YYREEE (reference sequence). V was clipped by 2 bases and J by 0 bases; unmatched bases: 6. The CDR3 runs 16 residues. In nucleotides, the CDR3 is TGTGCCAGCAGCTTCCCGGGACAGGTTTTGAACACTGAAGCTTTCTTT. Encoded protein: CASSFPGQVLNTEAFF.

This sequence joins TRBV11-2 and TRBJ2-1; the D gene is possibly TRBD1 (6 bases). V lost 4 bases and J 8 bases, leaving 21 bases between the germline ends. Germline loops: CDR1 SGHAT, CDR2 FQNNGV. This CDR3 has 16 amino acids. CDR3 sequence reads: CASSSEVGAILDEQFF. The CDR3 bases are TGTGCCAGCAGCTCCGAGGTGGGGGCGATTCTCGATGAGCAGTTCTTC.

This chain uses TRBV19 with TRBJ2-2; D is perhaps TRBD1 (6 bases). V was cut by 8 bases and J by 6 bases, with 16 bases left in between. This CDR3 contains 14 residues. Germline CDR1 reads LNHDA; CDR2 reads SQIVND (reference sequence). CDR3 nucleotides: TGTGCCAGTCGGCAGGGGATAATGGCCGGGGAGCTGTTTTTT. It is translated as CASRQGIMAGELFF.

Remarks on this clone: The junction does not match germline at one end; this may be a read error. The V call is TRBV18, the J call TRBJ1-4; D is undetermined. This CDR3 is 14 amino acids long. Germline loops: CDR1 KGHSH, CDR2 LQKENI. CDR3 nucleotide sequence: TGTGCCAGCTCACTCAATTCGGGCTTTGAAAATCTGTTTTTT. Amino acids: CASSLNSGFENLFF.

This chain uses TRBV7-2 with TRBJ2-7, with a tentative D call TRBD1 (5 bases). The ends were cut back, 3 bases at V and 4 bases at J, with 13 bases in the middle. The germline V gene encodes CDR1 SGHTA and CDR2 FQGNSA. CDR3 length: 14 amino acids. CDR3 protein: CASSFSDSEYEQYF. The CDR3, as DNA: TGTGCCAGCAGCTTTTCTGACAGCGAGTACGAGCAGTACTTC.

The rearrangement links TRBV5-4 to TRBJ1-2, with TRBD1 identical over 10 bases. The CDR3 covers 17 residues. Looked up from germline, CDR1 is SGHNT and CDR2 is YYREEE (reference sequence). V shed 4 bases, J shed 9 bases, and the junction held 18 bases outside the gene matches. In DNA form, the CDR3 reads TGTGCCAGCAGCGGAGGTTCCGGGACAGGGGCGCATAAGAGCTACACCTTC. This encodes CASSGGSGTGAHKSYTF.

The rearrangement links TRBV27 to TRBJ2-2, with TRBD1 matching over 12 bases. Trimming at V came to 10 bases and at J to 4 bases, leaving 7 bases not matched to a gene. Germline loops: CDR1 MNHEY, CDR2 SMNVEV (reference sequence). This CDR3 spans 15 amino acids. The CDR3: CATRDRGRVTGELFF. CDR3 in DNA: TGTGCCACCCGGGACAGGGGGCGGGTCACCGGGGAGCTGTTTTTT.

The genes are TRBV18 and TRBJ1-1; the D gene is possibly TRBD1 (6 bases). Germline V gene data show CDR1 as KGHSH and CDR2 as LQKENI. The V end was cut by 6 bases, the J end by 5 bases, with 16 bases between. The CDR3 is 14 residues long. The CDR3 loop is CASSRGKVETEAFF. The CDR3 nucleotides are TGTGCCAGCTCGAGGGGGAAGGTTGAAACTGAAGCTTTCTTT.

V is TRBV7-8 and J is TRBJ1-1; D perhaps matches TRBD1 (6 bases). V dropped 1 base and J dropped 8 bases, with 14 bases sitting between them. The CDR3 length is 14 residues. Germline V gene sequence: CDR1 SGHVS, CDR2 FQNEAQ. The CDR3 is CASSLVLTGQEAFF. CDR3 coding DNA: TGTGCCAGCAGCTTAGTATTAACAGGGCAGGAAGCTTTCTTT.

This clone was counted a few times. Here the CDR3 DNA reads TGTGCCAGCAGCGTAGGACTGGTAGCCGGGGAGCTGTTTTTT. Translated: CASSVGLVAGELFF. V usage is TRBV9 and J usage is TRBJ2-2; no clear D. Trimming took 0 bases from V and 6 from J, leaving 9 bases between them. The length of the CDR3 is 14 residues. CDR1 and CDR2 from the germline V gene are SGDLS and YYNGEE.

V usage is TRBV7-9 and J usage is TRBJ1-1; D call uncertain. There are 14 residues in the CDR3. V was shortened by 3 bases and J by 5 bases, with 13 bases between the two germline ends. Germline CDR1 is SEHNR and CDR2 is FQNEAQ (reference sequence). As DNA, the CDR3 is TGTGCCAGCAGCTTGGCGGACGGGTGGACTGAAGCTTTCTTT. Its protein is CASSLADGWTEAFF.

This clone was found once. The V gene is TRBV3-1 (or the pseudogene TRBV3-2), the J gene TRBJ2-7, with a weak D call TRBD1 (6 bases). This CDR3 has 15 residues. Deletions cut 1 base from V and 0 bases from J, with 10 bases between. Germline-derived CDR1 and CDR2 are LGHDT and YNNKEL (reference sequence). This chain's CDR3 is CASSQATGRSYEQYF. CDR3 coding DNA: TGTGCCAGCAGCCAAGCGACAGGCCGCTCCTACGAGCAGTACTTC.

V and J are TRBV5-8 and TRBJ2-2; D is ambiguous. Germline CDR1 reads SGHTS; CDR2 reads YDEGEE. V dropped 2 bases and J dropped 5 bases, with 13 bases sitting between them. The CDR3 is 15 residues long. DNA of the CDR3: TGTGCCAGCAGCTTTCCTGCTAGAGCGACCGGGGAGCTGTTTTTT. Its translation is CASSFPARATGELFF. The variable domain in full, completed from reference TRBV5-8 and TRBJ2-2, reads EAGVTQSPTHLIKTRGQQATLRCSPISGHTSVYWYQQALGLGLQFLLWYDEGEERNRGNFPPRFSGRQFPNYSSELNVNALELEDSALYLCASSFPARATGELFFGEGSRLTVL.

The J gene is TRBJ2-5, the V gene TRBV11-2, with D tentatively TRBD2 (6 bases). The length of the CDR3 is 12 residues. Trimming left V 5 bases short and J 5 bases short, with 9 bases between. CDR1 and CDR2 (germline): SGHAT, FQNNGV. CDR3 loop: CASSNRGETQYF. In nucleotides, the CDR3 is TGTGCCAGCAGCAACCGGGGGGAGACCCAGTACTTC.

The V call is TRBV3-1 (or the pseudogene TRBV3-2), the J call TRBJ1-1; D is possibly TRBD1 (5 bases). Trimming cost V 9 bases and J 7 bases, with 12 bases left between them. The CDR3 has 11 residues. Germline CDR1 is LGHDT and CDR2 is YNNKEL (reference sequence). CDR3 in DNA: TGTGCCAGTAGGGGAGGCTTTGAAGCTTTCTTT. Encoded protein: CASRGGFEAFF.

V usage is TRBV5-1 and J usage is TRBJ1-3, with 8 bases lining up with TRBD1. Per germline, CDR1 SGHRS and CDR2 YFSETQ. V shed 0 bases, J shed 2 bases, and the junction held 4 bases outside the gene matches. The CDR3 totals 16 residues. The chain's CDR3 is CASSLAATGAGNTIYF. CDR3 DNA: TGCGCCAGCAGCTTGGCAGCGACAGGGGCTGGAAACACCATATATTTT.

This clone was seen once. This chain connects TRBV5-1 to TRBJ2-7, with unresolved D. This CDR3 comprises 14 residues. Trimming removed 0 bases from V and 0 bases from J, with 7 bases in between. CDR1 is SGHRS and CDR2 is YFSETQ in the germline V gene. The CDR3 DNA reads TGCGCCAGCAGCTTGGAGGTCAACTCCTACGAGCAGTACTTC. Amino acid sequence: CASSLEVNSYEQYF.

CDR3 sequence: CASSEASGTYEQYF. The CDR3 DNA is TGTGCCAGCAGTGAAGCTAGCGGAACCTACGAGCAGTACTTC. The chain employs TRBV27 and TRBJ2-7; 7 positions agree with TRBD2. The CDR3 extends over 14 amino acids. The germline CDR1 and CDR2 sequences are MNHEY and SMNVEV (reference sequence). Trimming at V came to 5 bases and at J to 2 bases, leaving 6 bases not matched to a gene.

The V gene is TRBV5-4, the J gene TRBJ1-1; 8 nucleotides match TRBD1. With V trimmed by 4 bases and J by 1 base, 6 bases remained unmatched. The CDR3 totals 15 residues. CDR1 is SGHNT, CDR2 YYREEE, per germline (reference sequence). CDR3 sequence: CASSPSGQGNTEAFF. The CDR3 nucleotides read TGTGCCAGCAGCCCAAGCGGACAGGGGAACACTGAAGCTTTCTTT.

This clone was detected a few times. V gene TRBV28 combines with J gene TRBJ1-5, with a tentative D call TRBD1 (5 bases). This CDR3 contains 14 residues. Germline CDR1 is MDHEN and CDR2 is SYDVKM. V shed 3 bases and J shed 7 bases, with 13 bases lying between them. CDR3 sequence: CASSFPGPRQPQHF. The CDR3 DNA reads TGTGCCAGCAGTTTTCCGGGACCACGGCAGCCCCAGCATTTT.

This clone was picked up one time. The rearrangement joins TRBV29-1 to TRBJ2-3; 8 bases map to TRBD1. CDR1 and CDR2 from the germline V gene are SQVTM and ANQGSEA. The CDR3 is 13 amino acids. Losses at the gene ends were 4 bases for V and 4 bases for J; bases not matched to a gene: 4. The CDR3 coding sequence is TGCAGCGTTGTGCCAGGGGGCCCAGATACGCAGTATTTT. Translated: CSVVPGGPDTQYF.

The J gene is TRBJ1-5, the V gene TRBV27; 7 bases line up with TRBD1. Germline lookup yields CDR1 MNHEY and CDR2 SMNVEV (reference sequence). V shed 5 bases, J shed 7 bases, and the junction held 5 bases outside the gene matches. The CDR3 is 13 amino acids. The CDR3 bases are TGTGCCAGCAGTGTAGACAGGGCGCAGCCCCAGCATTTT. Protein product: CASSVDRAQPQHF.

The chain is built from TRBV27 and TRBJ2-7, with TRBD1 matching over 7 bases. The CDR3 extends over 14 amino acids. The V gene end was trimmed by 1 base and the J gene end by 5 bases; junction bases not matched to a gene: 5. Germline values: CDR1 MNHEY, CDR2 SMNVEV (reference sequence). The CDR3 loop is CASSLYRDSHEQYF. For the CDR3, the DNA is TGTGCCAGCAGTTTATACCGGGACAGCCACGAGCAGTACTTC.

J is TRBJ2-5 and V is TRBV12-5; a possible D gene is TRBD1 (5 bases). The CDR3 is 14 amino acids. The V and J ends lost 6 bases and 3 bases respectively, with 14 bases between them. Germline CDR1 is LGHNT and CDR2 is FRNRAP. The CDR3, as DNA: TGTGCTAGTGGGTCAGGGCTCCAGGAAGAGACCCAGTACTTC. It is translated as CASGSGLQEETQYF.